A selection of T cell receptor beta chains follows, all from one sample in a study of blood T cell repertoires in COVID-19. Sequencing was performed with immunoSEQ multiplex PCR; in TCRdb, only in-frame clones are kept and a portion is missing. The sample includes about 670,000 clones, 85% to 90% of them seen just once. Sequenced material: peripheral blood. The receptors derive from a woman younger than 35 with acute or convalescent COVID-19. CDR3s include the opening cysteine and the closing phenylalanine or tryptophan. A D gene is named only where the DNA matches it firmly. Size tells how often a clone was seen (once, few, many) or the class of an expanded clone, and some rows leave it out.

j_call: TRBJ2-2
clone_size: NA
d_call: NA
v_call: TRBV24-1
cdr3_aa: CATSDRRGTNTGELFF
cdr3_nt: TGTGCCACCAGTGACCGCCGCGGGACGAACACCGGGGAGCTGTTTTTT

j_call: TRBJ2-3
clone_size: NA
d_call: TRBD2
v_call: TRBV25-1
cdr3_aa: CASSGGGGTDTQYF
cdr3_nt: TGTGCCAGCAGTGGGGGGGGTGGCACAGATACGCAGTATTTT

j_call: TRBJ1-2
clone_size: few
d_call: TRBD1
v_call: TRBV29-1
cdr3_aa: CSVENRGNYGYTF
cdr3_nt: TGCAGCGTTGAAAACAGGGGGAACTATGGCTACACCTTC

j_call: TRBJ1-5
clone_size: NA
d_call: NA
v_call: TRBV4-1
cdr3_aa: CASREGEYSNQPQHF
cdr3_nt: TGCGCCAGCAGGGAGGGAGAATATAGCAATCAGCCCCAGCATTTT

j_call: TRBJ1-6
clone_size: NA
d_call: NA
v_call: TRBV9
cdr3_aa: CASSVRGKDSPLHF
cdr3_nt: TGTGCCAGCAGCGTCAGGGGAAAGGATTCACCCCTCCACTTT

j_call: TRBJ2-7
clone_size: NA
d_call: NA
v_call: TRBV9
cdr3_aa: CASSVGGTFGYEQYF
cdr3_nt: TGTGCCAGCAGCGTAGGAGGGACTTTCGGCTACGAGCAGTACTTC

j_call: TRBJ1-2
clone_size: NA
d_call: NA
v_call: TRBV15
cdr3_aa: CATSRATWSRKYGYTF
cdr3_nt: TGTGCCACCAGCAGAGCAACCTGGAGTCGGAAATATGGCTACACCTTC

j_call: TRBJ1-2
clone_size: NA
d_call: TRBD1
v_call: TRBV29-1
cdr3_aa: CSVRTGYGYTF
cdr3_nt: TGCAGCGTTCGGACAGGGTATGGCTACACCTTC

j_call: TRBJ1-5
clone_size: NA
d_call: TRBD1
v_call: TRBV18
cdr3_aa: CASSHGQGDYWQPQHF
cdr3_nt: TGTGCCAGCTCACATGGACAGGGAGACTACTGGCAGCCCCAGCATTTT

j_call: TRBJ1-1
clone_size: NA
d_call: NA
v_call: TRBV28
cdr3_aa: CASSVLTEAFF
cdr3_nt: TGTGCCAGCAGTGTCCTCACTGAAGCTTTCTTT

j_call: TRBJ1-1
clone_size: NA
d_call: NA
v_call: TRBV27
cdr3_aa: CASSSPREATNTEAFF
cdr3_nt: TGTGCCAGCAGTTCCCCCCGGGAGGCTACGAACACTGAAGCTTTCTTT

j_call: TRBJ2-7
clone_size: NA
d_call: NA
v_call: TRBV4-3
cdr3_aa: CASSQEADTYEQYF
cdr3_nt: TGCGCCAGCAGCCAAGAGGCCGATACCTACGAGCAGTACTTC

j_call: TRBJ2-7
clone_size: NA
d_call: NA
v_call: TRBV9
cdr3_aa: CASSPRTRAYEQYF
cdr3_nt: TGTGCCAGCAGCCCCCGGACTCGGGCCTACGAGCAGTACTTC

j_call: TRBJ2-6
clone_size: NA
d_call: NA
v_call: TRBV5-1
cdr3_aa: CASSLGGSGANVLTF
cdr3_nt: TGCGCCAGCAGCTTAGGAGGTTCTGGGGCCAACGTCCTGACTTTC

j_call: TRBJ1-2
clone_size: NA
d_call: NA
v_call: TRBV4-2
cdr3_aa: CASSQDRTGSGSGYTF
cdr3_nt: TGTGCCAGCAGCCAAGATCGAACGGGGAGTGGTAGTGGCTACACCTTC

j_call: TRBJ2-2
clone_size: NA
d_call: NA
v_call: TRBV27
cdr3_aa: CASQGTDNTGELFF
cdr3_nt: TGTGCCTCTCAGGGGACGGACAACACCGGGGAGCTGTTTTTT

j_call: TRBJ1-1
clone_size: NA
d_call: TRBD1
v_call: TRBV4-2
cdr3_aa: CASSQDQRQGATFF
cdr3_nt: TGTGCCAGCAGCCAAGATCAGAGACAGGGGGCAACTTTCTTT

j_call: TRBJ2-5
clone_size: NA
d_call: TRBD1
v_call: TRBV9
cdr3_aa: CASSATDRGERETQYF
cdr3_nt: TGTGCCAGCAGCGCCACGGACAGGGGGGAACGAGAGACCCAGTACTTC

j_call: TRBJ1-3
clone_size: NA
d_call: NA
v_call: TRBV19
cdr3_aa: CATPGNTIYF
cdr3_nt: TGTGCCACCCCGGGGAACACCATATATTTT

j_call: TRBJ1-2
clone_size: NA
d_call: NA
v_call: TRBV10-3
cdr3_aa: CAISEELRAGYGYTF
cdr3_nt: TGTGCCATCAGTGAAGAGTTGAGGGCGGGCTATGGCTACACCTTC

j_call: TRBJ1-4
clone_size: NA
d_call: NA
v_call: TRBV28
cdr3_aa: CASGEILREKLFF
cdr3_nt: TGTGCCAGCGGAGAGATACTTAGGGAAAAACTGTTTTTT

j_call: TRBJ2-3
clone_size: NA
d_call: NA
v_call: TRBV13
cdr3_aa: CASSLGRDTQYF
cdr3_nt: TGTGCCAGCAGCTTAGGCCGGGATACGCAGTATTTT

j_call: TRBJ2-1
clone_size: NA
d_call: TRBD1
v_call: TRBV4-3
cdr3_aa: CASKIDRASYNEQFF
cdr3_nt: TGCGCCAGCAAAATTGACAGGGCTTCCTACAATGAGCAGTTCTTC

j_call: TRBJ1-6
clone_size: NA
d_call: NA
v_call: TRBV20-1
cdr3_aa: CSASQGGVGNSPLHF
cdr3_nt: TGCAGTGCTAGTCAAGGGGGGGTAGGTAATTCACCCCTCCACTTT

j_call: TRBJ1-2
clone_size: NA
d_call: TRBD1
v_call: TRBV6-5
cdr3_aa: CASSFRRGRGYHGYTF
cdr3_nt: TGTGCCAGCAGTTTCCGCCGCGGCAGGGGGTATCATGGCTACACCTTC

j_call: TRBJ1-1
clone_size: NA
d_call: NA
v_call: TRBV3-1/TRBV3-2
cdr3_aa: CASSQDRGASLRNTEAFF
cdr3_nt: TGTGCCAGCAGCCAAGACCGGGGGGCGTCGTTAAGGAACACTGAAGCTTTCTTT

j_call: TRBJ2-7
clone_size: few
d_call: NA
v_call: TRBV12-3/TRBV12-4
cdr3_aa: CASSRQFYEQYF
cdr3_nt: TGTGCCAGCAGCAGACAGTTTTACGAGCAGTACTTC

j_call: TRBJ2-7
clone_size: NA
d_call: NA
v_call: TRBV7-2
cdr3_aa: CASSLLATYEQYF
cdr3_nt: TGTGCCAGCAGCTTATTAGCGACCTACGAGCAGTACTTC

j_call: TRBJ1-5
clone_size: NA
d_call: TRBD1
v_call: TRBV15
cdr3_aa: CATSRVRGTGTNQPQHF
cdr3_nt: TGTGCCACCAGCAGAGTTCGCGGGACAGGGACCAATCAGCCCCAGCATTTT

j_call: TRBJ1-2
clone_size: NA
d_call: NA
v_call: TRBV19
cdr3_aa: CASSITPPVAGHYGYTF
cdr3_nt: TGTGCCAGTAGTATAACCCCCCCCGTGGCAGGGCACTATGGCTACACCTTC

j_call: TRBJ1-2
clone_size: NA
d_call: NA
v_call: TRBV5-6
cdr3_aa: CASSSSPLYGYTF
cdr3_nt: TGTGCCAGCAGCTCCAGTCCGCTTTATGGCTACACCTTC

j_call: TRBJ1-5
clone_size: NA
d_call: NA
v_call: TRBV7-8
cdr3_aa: CASSLVSGGSSNQPQHF
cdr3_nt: TGTGCCAGCAGCTTAGTATCCGGGGGGTCGAGCAATCAGCCCCAGCATTTT